The 16 T cell receptor beta chains below all came from one sample that was sequenced in a study of blood T cell repertoires in COVID-19. Only in-frame clones appear in the TCRdb table, and some are missing; sequencing was by immunoSEQ multiplex PCR. Counted here are about 200,000 clones, about 90% occurring once; the ten biggest clones make up approximately 0.77%. The sequenced sample consisted of peripheral blood. The receptors stem from a man between 60 and 70 years old with COVID-19, enrolled during active disease.

CDR3 amino acids: CASNPGAATNTGELFF. The CDR3 bases are TGTGCCAGCAACCCGGGAGCGGCCACGAACACCGGGGAGCTGTTTTTT. The chain uses TRBV28 and TRBJ2-2, with D tentatively TRBD2 (6 bases). The V gene lost 7 bases and the J gene lost 0 bases, with 15 bases spanning the gap. Looked up from germline, CDR1 is MDHEN and CDR2 is SYDVKM. The CDR3 loop spans 16 amino acids.

The chain has TRBV5-1 and TRBJ1-2, with 9 nucleotides matching TRBD1. Germline values: CDR1 SGHRS, CDR2 YFSETQ. This CDR3 has 13 amino acids. Germline trimming cut 4 bases from V and 6 bases from J; bases unmatched to any gene: 4. CDR3 sequence: CASSPGTGNGYTF. The CDR3 DNA follows: TGCGCCAGCAGCCCTGGGACAGGGAATGGCTACACCTTC.

The chain couples TRBV5-1 to TRBJ2-7, with D unresolved. Between the trimmed V and J ends, which lost 0 bases and 3 bases, there was a span of 16 bases. CDR3 size: 16 residues. CDR1 and CDR2 (germline): SGHRS, YFSETQ. The CDR3 spells CASSLDAPRPGYEQYF. The CDR3 DNA reads TGCGCCAGCAGCTTGGACGCCCCTCGCCCGGGCTACGAGCAGTACTTC. Combining the CDR3 with reference TRBV5-1 and TRBJ2-7 gives the whole variable domain KAGVTQTPRYLIKTRGQQVTLSCSPISGHRSVSWYQQTPGQGLQFLFEYFSETQRNKGNFPGRFSGRQFSNSRSEMNVSTLELGDSALYLCASSLDAPRPGYEQYFGPGTRLTVT.

The chain employs TRBV5-1 and TRBJ2-3; 13 positions match TRBD2. The germline V gene encodes CDR1 SGHRS and CDR2 YFSETQ. CDR3 size: 19 residues. With V trimmed by 4 bases and J by 2 bases, 13 bases remained unmatched. CDR3 DNA: TGCGCCAGCAGCAGCTCCGGGACTAGCGGGGCGACGAACACAGATACGCAGTATTTT. Its protein is CASSSSGTSGATNTDTQYF.

The CDR3 here is CASSPGTGRKGANYGYTF. The DNA for the CDR3 is TGCGCCAGCAGCCCCGGGACAGGGAGAAAAGGGGCTAACTATGGCTACACCTTC. The V call is TRBV5-1, the J call TRBJ1-2; the match to TRBD1 covers 9 bases. Germline V gene data show CDR1 as SGHRS and CDR2 as YFSETQ. The ends lost 4 bases at V and 0 bases at J; junction bases unmatched: 13. This CDR3 region has 18 residues.

A single count supports this clone. The V gene is TRBV6-6, the J gene TRBJ2-7; 14 bases are shared with TRBD2. The germline V gene has CDR1 MNHNY and CDR2 SVGAGI (reference sequence). CDR3 size: 14 residues. J gave up 4 bases and V 7 bases, and 3 bases lay outside the gene matches. CDR3: CASTGTSGGYEQYF. The CDR3 coding sequence is TGTGCCAGCACCGGGACTAGCGGGGGATACGAGCAGTACTTC.

The chain links TRBV6-5 to TRBJ1-6; 7 nucleotides agree with TRBD1. Germline lookup yields CDR1 MNHEY and CDR2 SVGAGI. The CDR3 totals 16 residues. After removal of 0 bases from V and 9 bases from J, the junction contained 8 bases not matched to a gene. The CDR3 DNA reads TGTGCCAGCAGTTACTCTGGGGCAGGGGGATCTTCACCCCTCCACTTT. Its protein product is CASSYSGAGGSSPLHF.

J is TRBJ1-2 and V is TRBV12-5, with D possibly TRBD1 on 6 matching bases. Germline CDR1 LGHNT, CDR2 FRNRAP. This CDR3 has 13 amino acids. V lost 1 base to trimming and J lost 7 bases, with 10 bases between them. The CDR3 DNA sequence: TGTGCTAGTGGTTTGGGGGGGCTCGGTGGCTACACCTTC. Encoded protein: CASGLGGLGGYTF.

The chain recombines TRBV27 with TRBJ1-1; TRBD1 aligns across 9 bases. The CDR3 sequence is 13 residues long. V lost 5 bases and J lost 8; bases outside the gene matches: 6. Germline CDR1 and CDR2: MNHEY and SMNVEV (reference sequence). The CDR3 region is CASSIGTGSEAFF. CDR3 in DNA: TGTGCCAGCAGTATCGGGACAGGGTCCGAAGCTTTCTTT.

CDR3 coding DNA: TGTGCCGCCATCGGTGGTAATGAGCAGTTCTTC. Translated: CAAIGGNEQFF. The genes are TRBV27 and TRBJ2-1; no clear D. V lost 11 bases, J lost 7 bases, and 12 bases lay in between. This CDR3 is built from 11 residues. Germline-derived CDR1 and CDR2 are MNHEY and SMNVEV (reference sequence).

The chain is built from TRBV11-2 and TRBJ1-3; possible D gene TRBD1, 5 bases. This CDR3 has 14 amino acids. Trimming took off 1 base at V and 7 bases at J, with 11 bases between the two ends. CDR1 SGHAT and CDR2 FQNNGV come from the germline V gene. The CDR3 spells CASSLATGPNTIYF. In DNA, the CDR3 is TGTGCCAGCAGCTTAGCTACAGGCCCTAACACCATATATTTT.

The CDR3 sequence is CASTDRGTSDQPQHF. In nucleotides, the CDR3 is TGTGCCAGCACCGACAGGGGAACCTCTGATCAGCCCCAGCATTTT. This rearrangement joins TRBV27 to TRBJ1-5, with 8 bases that match TRBD1. The CDR3 is 15 amino acids. Germline values: CDR1 MNHEY, CDR2 SMNVEV (reference sequence). Trimming cost V 7 bases and J 5 bases; bases outside gene matches: 10.

The V gene is TRBV2, the J gene TRBJ2-1; weak D call: TRBD2 (5 bases). CDR3 length: 15 residues. Trimming pared 5 bases from V and 8 bases from J, leaving 19 bases between. CDR1 and CDR2 (germline): SNHLY, FYNNEI. CDR3 nucleotides: TGTGCCAGCAGTCCACGAGGGCTGGGTCTAGATGAGCAGTTCTTC. It encodes CASSPRGLGLDEQFF.

V is TRBV20-1 and J is TRBJ1-1; D may be TRBD1 (6 bases). The length of the CDR3 is 13 residues. Germline V gene lookup returns CDR1 DFQATT and CDR2 SNEGSKA (reference sequence). Trimming shortened V by 3 bases and J by 2 bases, and 10 bases separated the two germline ends. Here the CDR3 DNA reads TGCAGTGCTAGTAGGGACACTAACACTGAAGCTTTCTTT. It encodes CSASRDTNTEAFF.

The rearrangement uses TRBV19 and TRBJ1-1; 9 bases map to TRBD1. The J segment lost 11 bases and the V segment lost 7 bases, leaving 14 bases of the junction unmatched. The CDR3 runs to 14 residues. CDR1 is LNHDA and CDR2 is SQIVND in the germline V gene (reference sequence). This CDR3 reads CASKESTGGGLAFF. The CDR3 DNA sequence: TGTGCCAGTAAGGAATCGACAGGGGGGGGTTTGGCTTTCTTT.

The chain joins TRBV19 to TRBJ2-1; 15 nucleotides align to TRBD2. The CDR3 has 19 amino acids. Per the germline V gene, CDR1 is LNHDA and CDR2 is SQIVND (reference sequence). With V trimmed by 5 bases and J by 8 bases, 16 bases remained unmatched. CDR3 bases: TGTGCCAGTAGTGACCCCGCAGGACTAGCGGGAGGGCCAGTGGATGAGCAGTTCTTC. Protein sequence: CASSDPAGLAGGPVDEQFF. Full variable domain (outside the CDR3, taken from reference TRBV19 and TRBJ2-1): DGGITQSPKYLFRKEGQNVTLSCEQNLNHDAMYWYRQDPGQGLRLIYYSQIVNDFQKGDIAEGYSVSREKKESFPLTVTSAQKNPTAFYLCASSDPAGLAGGPVDEQFFGPGTRLTVL.